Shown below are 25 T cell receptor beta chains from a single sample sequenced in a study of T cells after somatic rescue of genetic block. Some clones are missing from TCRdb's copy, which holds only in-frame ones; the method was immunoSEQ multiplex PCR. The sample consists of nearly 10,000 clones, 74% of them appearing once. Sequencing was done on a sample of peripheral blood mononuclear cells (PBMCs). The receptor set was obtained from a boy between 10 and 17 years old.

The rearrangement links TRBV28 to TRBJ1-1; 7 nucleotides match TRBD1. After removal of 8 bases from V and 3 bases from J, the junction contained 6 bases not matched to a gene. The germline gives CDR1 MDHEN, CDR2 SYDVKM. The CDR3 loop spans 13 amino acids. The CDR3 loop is CASGRGLDTEAFF. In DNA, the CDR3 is TGTGCCAGCGGTAGGGGGCTGGACACTGAAGCTTTCTTT.

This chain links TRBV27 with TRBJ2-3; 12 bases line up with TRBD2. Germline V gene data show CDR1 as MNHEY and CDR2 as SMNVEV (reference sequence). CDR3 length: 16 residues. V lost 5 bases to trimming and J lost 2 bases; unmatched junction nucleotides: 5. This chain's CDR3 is CASSVTSGGITDTQYF. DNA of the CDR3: TGTGCCAGCAGTGTGACTAGCGGGGGCATCACAGATACGCAGTATTTT.

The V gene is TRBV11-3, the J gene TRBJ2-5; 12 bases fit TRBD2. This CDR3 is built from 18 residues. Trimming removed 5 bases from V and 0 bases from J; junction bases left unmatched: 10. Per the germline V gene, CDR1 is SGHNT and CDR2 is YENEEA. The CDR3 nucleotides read TGTGCCAGCAGCCCCCCACTAGCGGGAGGACCGTACCAAGAGACCCAGTACTTC. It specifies CASSPPLAGGPYQETQYF. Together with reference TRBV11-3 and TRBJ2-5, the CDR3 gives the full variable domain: EAGVVQSPRYKIIEKKQPVAFWCNPISGHNTLYWYLQNLGQGPELLIRYENEEAVDDSQLPKDRFSAERLKGVDSTLKIQPAELGDSAVYLCASSPPLAGGPYQETQYFGPGTRLLVL.

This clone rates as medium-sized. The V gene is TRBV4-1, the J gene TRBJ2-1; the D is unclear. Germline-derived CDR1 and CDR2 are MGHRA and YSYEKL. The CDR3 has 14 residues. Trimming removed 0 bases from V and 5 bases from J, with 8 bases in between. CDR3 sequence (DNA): TGCGCCAGCAGCCAAGATCTAGGGAACAATGAGCAGTTCTTC. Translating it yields CASSQDLGNNEQFF.

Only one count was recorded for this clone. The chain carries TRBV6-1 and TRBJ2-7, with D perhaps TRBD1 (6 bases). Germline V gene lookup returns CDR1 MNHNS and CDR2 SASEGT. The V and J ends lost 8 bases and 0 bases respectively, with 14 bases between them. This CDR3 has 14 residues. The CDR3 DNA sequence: TGTGCCAGCCGAAACCGGGACACCTCCTACGAGCAGTACTTC. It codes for CASRNRDTSYEQYF.

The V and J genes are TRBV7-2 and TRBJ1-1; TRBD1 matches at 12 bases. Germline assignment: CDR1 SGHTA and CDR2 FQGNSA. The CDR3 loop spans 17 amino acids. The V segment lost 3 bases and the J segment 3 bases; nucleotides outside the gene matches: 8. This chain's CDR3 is CASSFRDRGPVDTEAFF. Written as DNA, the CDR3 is TGTGCCAGCAGCTTCCGGGACAGGGGGCCGGTGGACACTGAAGCTTTCTTT.

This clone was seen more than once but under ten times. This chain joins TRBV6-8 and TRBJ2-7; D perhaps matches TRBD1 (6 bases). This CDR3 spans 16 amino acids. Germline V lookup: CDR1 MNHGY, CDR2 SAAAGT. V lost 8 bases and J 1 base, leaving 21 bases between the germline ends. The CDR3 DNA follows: TGTGCCAGCTGTCCACCTCCCGGGACACTATCCTACGAGCAGTACTTC. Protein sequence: CASCPPPGTLSYEQYF.

The CDR3 reads CASSLSPARQGSQPQHF. The CDR3 DNA follows: TGTGCCAGCAGTTTAAGCCCCGCCCGACAGGGAAGTCAGCCCCAGCATTTT. J is TRBJ1-5 and V is TRBV27; 7 positions match TRBD1. The CDR3 sequence is 17 residues long. The ends lost 2 bases at V and 6 bases at J; junction bases unmatched: 13. CDR1 and CDR2 (germline): MNHEY, SMNVEV (reference sequence).

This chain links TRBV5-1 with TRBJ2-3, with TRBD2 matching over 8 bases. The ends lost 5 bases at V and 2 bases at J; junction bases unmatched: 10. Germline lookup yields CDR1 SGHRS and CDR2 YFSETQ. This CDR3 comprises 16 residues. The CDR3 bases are TGCGCCAGCAGTTTCAATAGCGGGACTTTCACAGATACGCAGTATTTT. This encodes CASSFNSGTFTDTQYF.

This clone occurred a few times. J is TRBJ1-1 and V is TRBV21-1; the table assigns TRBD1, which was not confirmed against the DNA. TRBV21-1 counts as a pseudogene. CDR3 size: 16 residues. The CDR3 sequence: CASSKPFRGQDTEAFF. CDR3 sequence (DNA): TGTGCCAGCAGCAAACCTTTTAGGGGGCAAGACACTGAAGCTTTCTTT.

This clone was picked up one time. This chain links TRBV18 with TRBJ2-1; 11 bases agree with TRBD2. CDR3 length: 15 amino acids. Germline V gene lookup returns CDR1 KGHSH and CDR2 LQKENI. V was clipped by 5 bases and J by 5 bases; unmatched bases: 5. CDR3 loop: CASSSQGLADNEQFF. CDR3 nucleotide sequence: TGTGCCAGCTCATCGCAGGGACTAGCGGACAATGAGCAGTTCTTC.

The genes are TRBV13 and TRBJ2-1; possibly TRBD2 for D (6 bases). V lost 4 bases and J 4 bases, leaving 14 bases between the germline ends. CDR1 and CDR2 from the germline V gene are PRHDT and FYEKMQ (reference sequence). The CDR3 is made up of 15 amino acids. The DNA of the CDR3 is TGTGCCAGCAGCTCACGGCGGGAACCATACAATGAGCAGTTCTTC. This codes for CASSSRREPYNEQFF.

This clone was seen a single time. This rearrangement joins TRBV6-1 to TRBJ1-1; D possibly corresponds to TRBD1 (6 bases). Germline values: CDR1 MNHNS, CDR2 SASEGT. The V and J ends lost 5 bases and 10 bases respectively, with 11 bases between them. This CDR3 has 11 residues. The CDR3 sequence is CASSHREGAFF. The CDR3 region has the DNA TGTGCCAGCAGTCACAGGGAAGGAGCTTTCTTT.

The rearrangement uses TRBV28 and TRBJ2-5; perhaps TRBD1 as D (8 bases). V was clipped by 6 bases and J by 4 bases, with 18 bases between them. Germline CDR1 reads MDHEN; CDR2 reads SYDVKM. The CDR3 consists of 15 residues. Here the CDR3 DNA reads TGTGCCAGCAGCTACCGTACAGGGGGGGGAGAGACCCAGTACTTC. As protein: CASSYRTGGGETQYF.

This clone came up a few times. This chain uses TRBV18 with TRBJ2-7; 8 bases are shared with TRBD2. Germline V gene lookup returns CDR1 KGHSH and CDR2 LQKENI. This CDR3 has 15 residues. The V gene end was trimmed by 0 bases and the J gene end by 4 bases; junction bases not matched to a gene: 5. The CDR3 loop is CASSPPSREGYEQYF. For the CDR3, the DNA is TGTGCCAGCTCACCACCGTCCCGGGAGGGTTACGAGCAGTACTTC.

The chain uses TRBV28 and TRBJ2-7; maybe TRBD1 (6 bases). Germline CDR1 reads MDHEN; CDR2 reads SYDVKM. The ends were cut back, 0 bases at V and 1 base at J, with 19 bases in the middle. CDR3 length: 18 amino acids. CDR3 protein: CASSLWIEVETGSYEQYF. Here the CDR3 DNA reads TGTGCCAGCAGTTTATGGATAGAGGTCGAGACAGGTTCCTACGAGCAGTACTTC.

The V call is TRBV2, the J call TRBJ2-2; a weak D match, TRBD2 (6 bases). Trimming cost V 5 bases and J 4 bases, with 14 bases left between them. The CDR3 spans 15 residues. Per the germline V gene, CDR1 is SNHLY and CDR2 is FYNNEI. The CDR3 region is CASSYQTRSTGELFF. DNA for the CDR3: TGTGCCAGCAGTTACCAGACTAGGTCCACCGGGGAGCTGTTTTTT.

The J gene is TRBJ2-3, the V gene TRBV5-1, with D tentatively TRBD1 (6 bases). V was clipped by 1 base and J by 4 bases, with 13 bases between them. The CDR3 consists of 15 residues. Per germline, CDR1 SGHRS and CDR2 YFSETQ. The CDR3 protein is CASSLSRQGSDTQYF. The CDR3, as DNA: TGCGCCAGCAGCTTGTCGAGGCAGGGGTCAGATACGCAGTATTTT.

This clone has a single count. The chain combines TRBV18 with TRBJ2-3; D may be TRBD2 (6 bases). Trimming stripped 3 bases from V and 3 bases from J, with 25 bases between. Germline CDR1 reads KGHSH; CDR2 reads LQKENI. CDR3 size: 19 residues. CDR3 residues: CASSPAGRDWQPPTDTQYF. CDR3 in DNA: TGTGCCAGCTCACCGGCCGGAAGGGACTGGCAACCCCCAACAGATACGCAGTATTTT.

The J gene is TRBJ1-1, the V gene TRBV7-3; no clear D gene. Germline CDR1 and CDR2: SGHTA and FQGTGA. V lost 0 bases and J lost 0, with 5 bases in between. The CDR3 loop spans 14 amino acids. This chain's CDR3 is CASSLTYMNTEAFF. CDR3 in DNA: TGTGCCAGCAGCTTAACTTACATGAACACTGAAGCTTTCTTT.

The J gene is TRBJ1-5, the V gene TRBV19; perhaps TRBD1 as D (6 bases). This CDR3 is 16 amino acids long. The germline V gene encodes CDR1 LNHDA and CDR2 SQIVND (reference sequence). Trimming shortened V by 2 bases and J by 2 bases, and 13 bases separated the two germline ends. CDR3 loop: CASSIQGKWGNQPQHF. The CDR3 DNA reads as TGTGCCAGTAGTATACAGGGGAAGTGGGGCAATCAGCCCCAGCATTTT.

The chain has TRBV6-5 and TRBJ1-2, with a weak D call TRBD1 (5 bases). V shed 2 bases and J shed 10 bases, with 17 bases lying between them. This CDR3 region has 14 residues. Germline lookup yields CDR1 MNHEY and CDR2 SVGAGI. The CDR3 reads CASSYGHGALDYTF. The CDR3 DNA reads TGTGCCAGCAGTTACGGCCACGGGGCCCTAGACTACACCTTC.

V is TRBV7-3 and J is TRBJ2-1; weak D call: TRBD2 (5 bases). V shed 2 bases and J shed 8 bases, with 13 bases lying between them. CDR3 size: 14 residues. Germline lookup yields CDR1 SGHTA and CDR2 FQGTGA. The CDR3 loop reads CASSLAPTSYEQFF. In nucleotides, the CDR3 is TGTGCCAGCAGCTTAGCCCCAACTAGTTATGAGCAGTTCTTC.

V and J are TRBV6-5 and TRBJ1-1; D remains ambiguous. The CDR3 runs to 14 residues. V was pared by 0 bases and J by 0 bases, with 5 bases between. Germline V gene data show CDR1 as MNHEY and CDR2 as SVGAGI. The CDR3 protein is CASSYSPLNTEAFF. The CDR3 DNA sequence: TGTGCCAGCAGTTACTCTCCGCTGAACACTGAAGCTTTCTTT.

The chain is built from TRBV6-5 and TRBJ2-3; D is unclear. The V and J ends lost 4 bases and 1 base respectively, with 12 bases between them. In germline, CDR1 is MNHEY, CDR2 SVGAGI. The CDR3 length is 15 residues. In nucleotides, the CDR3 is TGTGCCAGCAGTTTTACGTCCGAGGGCACAGATACGCAGTATTTT. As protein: CASSFTSEGTDTQYF.